The next 6 T cell receptor beta chains were all read from a single sample in a study of cytomegalovirus exposure and HLA in healthy donors. PCR primers comprised 60 Vbeta and 13 Jbeta primers. TCRdb's table, derived via immunoSEQ multiplex PCR, lists solely in-frame clones and lacks some. The sample has about 130,000 clones; about 10% are singletons. The sequenced material came from PBMCs. The receptors here all came from a woman aged 35 to 49 in good health and CMV-seropositive.

This clone was observed a few times. The chain has TRBV18 and TRBJ2-3; weak D call: TRBD2 (5 bases). The V gene lost 0 bases and the J gene lost 3 bases, with 13 bases spanning the gap. The CDR3 contains 16 residues. Looked up from germline, CDR1 is KGHSH and CDR2 is LQKENI. In nucleotides, the CDR3 is TGTGCCAGCTCACCACCGACGAGTCGAGGGACAGATACGCAGTATTTT. This codes for CASSPPTSRGTDTQYF.

The CDR3 DNA reads TGCGCCAGCAGCTCCGGTGGAGTCCAGCAGCAGTACTTC. Amino acids: CASSSGGVQQQYF. The chain carries TRBV5-1 and TRBJ2-5; D uncertain. The CDR3 contains 13 residues. Per germline, CDR1 SGHRS and CDR2 YFSETQ. Trimming cost V 3 bases and J 11 bases, with 17 bases left between them.

This clone was observed a few times. The same CDR3 arises from other DNA sequences in this sample as well. The chain has TRBV29-1 and TRBJ2-7; 7 nucleotides align to TRBD1. CDR1 SQVTM and CDR2 ANQGSEA come from the germline V gene. The CDR3 contains 12 residues. The J segment lost 3 bases and the V segment lost 4 bases, leaving 3 bases of the junction unmatched. The CDR3 loop reads CSVVRTGYEQYF. DNA of the CDR3: TGCAGCGTTGTAAGGACAGGCTACGAGCAGTACTTC.

This clone was recorded a few times. This chain joins TRBV29-1 and TRBJ1-4; D ambiguous. V lost 7 bases, J lost 7 bases, and 13 bases lay in between. The CDR3 extends over 12 amino acids. The germline CDR1 and CDR2 sequences are SQVTM and ANQGSEA. The CDR3 coding sequence is TGCAGCGCCGGTATCCGGGGTGAAAAACTGTTTTTT. Its protein is CSAGIRGEKLFF.

The chain recombines TRBV2 with TRBJ1-2; D unclear. The V and J ends lost 0 bases and 4 bases respectively, with 9 bases between them. This CDR3 region has 14 residues. Germline V lookup: CDR1 SNHLY, CDR2 FYNNEI. The CDR3 bases are TGTGCCAGCAGTGAAGCGTGGGGAGGCTATGGCTACACCTTC. Protein: CASSEAWGGYGYTF.

This clone was counted a few times. This chain connects TRBV6-6 to TRBJ2-7, with D maybe TRBD1 (6 bases). The CDR3 contains 15 residues. Trimming removed 6 bases from V and 3 bases from J, with 18 bases in between. Germline values: CDR1 MNHNY, CDR2 SVGAGI (reference sequence). The CDR3 region has the DNA TGTGCCAGCAGACCCCAGAAGGCAGGGGACTACGAGCAGTACTTC. Amino acid sequence: CASRPQKAGDYEQYF.